This T cell receptor beta chain emerged from a study of shared clonotypes between healthy human individuals. This table comes from immunoSEQ multiplex PCR, and its TCRdb copy is limited to in-frame clones, with some not included. The table lists roughly 1,600,000 clones, about 98.5% of them singletons. Notes on the study in general: Non-shared clonotypes displayed generation probabilities falling below those of clonotypes present in all four donors. Naive subsets usually exceeded memory subsets in estimated richness.

Those who donated were healthy HIV-negative adults, with no recent acute infections or vaccinations reported. Regarding this clone: Antigen unknown.

Sequences were obtained from naive CD4+ T cells sorted from blood. Sample subset: CD45RA+ positively selected. The sequence came from a man in his thirties or forties in good health.

CDR3 bases: TGTGCTAGTGGTTCCGTCAGCGGGAGTTGGGGCAATGAGCAGTTCTTC. This sequence encodes CASGSVSGSWGNEQFF. The rearrangement links TRBV12-5 to TRBJ2-1, with TRBD2 identical over 8 bases. The CDR3 length is 16 residues. Germline assignment: CDR1 LGHNT and CDR2 FRNRAP. V lost 4 bases and J lost 6; bases outside the gene matches: 11.